This TCR beta chain was captured by sequencing in a study of T cell responses to AZD1222 COVID-19 vaccine. The V and J ends lost 0 bases and 0 bases, in that order; junction bases with no gene match: 2. This CDR3 has 16 amino acids. The germline V gene has CDR1 SGDLS and CDR2 YYNGEE. Sequencing used immunoSEQ multiplex PCR; TCRdb keeps in-frame clones, though not all of them. The sample includes over 120,000 clones, about 90% of them seen just once. Regarding this clone: Its antigen is currently unknown.

Study-wide results and limits: Just a handful of people given AZD1222 tested seropositive at baseline. Among spike-specific TCRs, nearly half reportedly target unmutated variant regions.

The chain is built from TRBV9 and TRBJ2-2; 7 positions agree with TRBD2. This specimen was peripheral blood, taken on day 0 of AZD1222 vaccination. The clonotype was recovered from an adult in good health. The CDR3 reads CASSVGAGTNTGELFF. Here the CDR3 DNA reads TGTGCCAGCAGCGTAGGAGCGGGAACGAACACCGGGGAGCTGTTTTTT.